The 22 T cell receptor beta chains below come from one sample, sequenced in a study of T-cell memory formation after mild COVID-19. MiXCR was run by TCRdb on the 5' RACE reads, yielding one entry per CDR3 protein. The sample holds around 200,000 distinct CDR3 sequences, 15% to 20% seen once. The sequencing input was PBMCs or a T cell subset sorted from them (not recorded which). Every receptor here comes from a man aged 18 to 30 who had mild COVID-19 (a few samples of this study predate the infection). Cell type and time point are not known.

This clonotype appeared a few times. The rearrangement joins TRBV5-4 to TRBJ2-4, with a possible D match to TRBD1 (5 bases). Germline V lookup: CDR1 SGHNT, CDR2 YYREEE (reference sequence). The CDR3 has 11 residues. V dropped 2 bases and J dropped 9 bases, with 6 bases sitting between them. CDR3 sequence (DNA): TGTGCCAGCAGCTTTAGGGGCATTCAGTACTTC. It translates to CASSFRGIQYF.

J is TRBJ2-1 and V is TRBV2; D is undetermined. The CDR3 has 14 amino acids. Trimming pared 5 bases from V and 0 bases from J, leaving 8 bases between. CDR1 is SNHLY, CDR2 FYNNEI, per germline. The CDR3 sequence is CASSSARSYNEQFF. The CDR3 DNA reads as TGTGCCAGCAGTTCGGCCCGCTCCTACAATGAGCAGTTCTTC.

The gene calls are TRBV3-1 and TRBJ1-6; TRBD1 might be the D (6 bases). The CDR3 consists of 14 residues. Germline V gene sequence: CDR1 LGHDT, CDR2 YNNKEL (reference sequence). V was clipped by 6 bases and J by 7 bases, with 13 bases between them. The CDR3 bases are TGTGCCAGCAGATTCAGGGGATCCAATTCACCCCTCCACTTT. The encoded protein is CASRFRGSNSPLHF.

V usage is TRBV6-2 or TRBV6-3 and J usage is TRBJ1-2; 11 bases are a match to TRBD1. The V gene end was trimmed by 7 bases and the J gene end by 7 bases; junction bases not matched to a gene: 8. From germline, CDR1 is MNHEY and CDR2 SVGEGT. This CDR3 contains 14 residues. The CDR3 DNA reads as TGTGCCAGCACTCCGGGACAGGGGGTCCGTGGCTACACCTTC. It encodes CASTPGQGVRGYTF.

This clonotype came up many times. The chain employs TRBV29-1 and TRBJ2-1; D is unclear. The CDR3 covers 13 residues. CDR1 SQVTM and CDR2 ANQGSEA come from the germline V gene. Trimming left V 7 bases short and J 0 bases short, with 10 bases between. CDR3 sequence reads: CSGGSSSYNEQFF. The CDR3 nucleotides read TGCAGCGGTGGATCCAGCTCCTACAATGAGCAGTTCTTC.

The V call is TRBV5-5, the J call TRBJ1-2; 9 bases map to TRBD1. The CDR3 runs to 15 residues. Germline loops: CDR1 SGHKS, CDR2 YYEKEE (reference sequence). V shed 0 bases and J 5 bases; nucleotides not matched to a gene: 5. Written as DNA, the CDR3 is TGTGCCAGCAGCTTGGCCACAGGGGGCCAATATGGCTACACCTTC. This sequence encodes CASSLATGGQYGYTF. The full variable domain, rest sourced from reference TRBV5-5 and TRBJ1-2, is DAGVTQSPTHLIKTRGQQVTLRCSPISGHKSVSWYQQVLGQGPQFIFQYYEKEERGRGNFPDRFSARQFPNYSSELNVNALLLGDSALYLCASSLATGGQYGYTFGSGTRLTVV.

A few counts support this clonotype. This chain uses TRBV6-4 with TRBJ2-3, with 10 positions matching TRBD2. The CDR3 spans 15 residues. Trimming removed 3 bases from V and 8 bases from J; junction bases left unmatched: 8. Germline loops: CDR1 MRHNA, CDR2 SNTAGT. The DNA of the CDR3 is TGTGCCAGCAGTGAGTCCAGCGGGGGGGGAAGTACGCAGTATTTT. Its protein product is CASSESSGGGSTQYF.

There are a few counts of this clonotype. The rearrangement joins TRBV10-2 to TRBJ2-5, with D unclear. Germline values: CDR1 WSHSY, CDR2 SAAADI. The CDR3 is made up of 12 amino acids. V was pared by 6 bases and J by 3 bases, with 8 bases between. The CDR3 protein is CASRLGEETQYF. The CDR3 DNA reads TGCGCCAGCAGGCTTGGGGAAGAGACCCAGTACTTC.

The J gene is TRBJ2-7, the V gene TRBV6-1; 8 nucleotides line up with TRBD1. CDR1 and CDR2 (germline): MNHNS, SASEGT. This CDR3 comprises 13 residues. V lost 5 bases to trimming and J lost 6 bases; unmatched junction nucleotides: 6. CDR3 amino acids: CASSHRTGREQYV. The CDR3 DNA is TGTGCCAGCAGTCACCGGACAGGGCGCGAGCAGTACGTC.

The rearrangement links TRBV24-1 to TRBJ2-4; a weak D match, TRBD2 (6 bases). The germline V gene has CDR1 KGHDR and CDR2 SFDVKD. The CDR3 runs to 14 residues. V dropped 4 bases and J dropped 6 bases, with 12 bases sitting between them. The CDR3 region has the DNA TGTGCCACCAGTGACGCAATCGGGGGAAACATTCAGTACTTC. Translated, it gives CATSDAIGGNIQYF.

CDR3 DNA: TGTGCCAGCAGCTGGGAGGGGAGGAATGAGCAGTTCTTC. Translation: CASSWEGRNEQFF. The rearrangement joins TRBV7-2 to TRBJ2-1; TRBD2 aligns across 7 bases. Germline loops: CDR1 SGHTA, CDR2 FQGNSA. The CDR3 is made up of 13 amino acids. J gave up 7 bases and V 4 bases, and 4 bases lay outside the gene matches.

The chain is built from TRBV3-1 and TRBJ2-2; the D call may be TRBD1 or TRBD2 (5 bases each). V lost 3 bases and J 3 bases, leaving 20 bases between the germline ends. This CDR3 region has 18 residues. From germline, CDR1 is LGHDT and CDR2 YNNKEL (reference sequence). As DNA, the CDR3 is TGTGCCAGCAGCCAGGGTCTCCCGAGAGGGGTCGACACCGGGGAGCTGTTTTTT. It yields the protein CASSQGLPRGVDTGELFF.

V is TRBV3-1 and J is TRBJ1-2, with D unresolved. The CDR3 has 13 amino acids. CDR1 is LGHDT and CDR2 is YNNKEL in the germline V gene (reference sequence). V was cut by 4 bases and J by 4 bases, with 10 bases left in between. Written as DNA, the CDR3 is TGTGCCAGCAGCCGTCGGGGAAGCTATGGCTACACCTTC. Its translation is CASSRRGSYGYTF.

This clonotype showed up just a few times. The chain couples TRBV21-1 to TRBJ2-3; no check of the table's D call, TRBD1, against the DNA was made. TRBV21-1 is given as a pseudogene. The length of the CDR3 is 17 residues. The CDR3: CASSKRQGIYATDTQYF. Here the CDR3 DNA reads TGTGCCAGCAGCAAGAGACAGGGGATATATGCCACAGATACGCAGTATTTT.

This clonotype was counted ten times or more. The V gene is TRBV9, the J gene TRBJ2-2; 8 positions match TRBD1. The CDR3 is 16 residues long. After removal of 3 bases from V and 2 bases from J, the junction contained 6 bases not matched to a gene. Germline CDR1 is SGDLS and CDR2 is YYNGEE. DNA for the CDR3: TGTGCCAGCAGCGCCTGGGGACAGGTTAACACCGGGGAGCTGTTTTTT. This codes for CASSAWGQVNTGELFF.

The sample holds a few counts of this clonotype. The chain employs TRBV7-6 and TRBJ1-2; 9 positions match TRBD1. The CDR3 is made up of 14 amino acids. After removal of 5 bases from V and 2 bases from J, the junction contained 3 bases not matched to a gene. The germline CDR1 and CDR2 sequences are SGHVS and FNYEAQ. The CDR3 nucleotides are TGTGCCAGCAGCCTGACAGGGGGGAACTATGGCTACACCTTC. Its translation is CASSLTGGNYGYTF.

The rearrangement joins TRBV7-2 to TRBJ2-5; possible D gene TRBD2, 5 bases. Germline V gene lookup returns CDR1 SGHTA and CDR2 FQGNSA. Trimming left V 0 bases short and J 5 bases short, with 13 bases between. The CDR3 spans 15 residues. The CDR3: CASSLAGLASETQYF. The CDR3 DNA reads TGTGCCAGCAGCTTAGCCGGGTTAGCGAGCGAGACCCAGTACTTC.

The V call is TRBV18, the J call TRBJ1-1; no reliable D call. The germline V and J ends were trimmed by 3 bases and 4 bases, with 6 bases remaining between them. There are 12 residues in the CDR3. Germline loops: CDR1 KGHSH, CDR2 LQKENI. The CDR3 nucleotides are TGTGCCAGCTCACCCGTGAGCACTGAAGCTTTCTTT. Translated: CASSPVSTEAFF.

This clonotype has a count of ten or more. The V call is TRBV6-2 or TRBV6-3, the J call TRBJ2-5; D unclear. Germline V gene sequence: CDR1 MNHEY, CDR2 SVGEGT. This CDR3 region has 16 residues. Trimming removed 2 bases at V and 5 bases at J, with 18 bases between. The DNA of the CDR3 is TGTGCCAGCAGTTACCCTTTCGGCCTCTTGGAGGAGACCCAGTACTTC. Translation gives CASSYPFGLLEETQYF.

The CDR3 loop is CASSLASVQETQYF. The DNA for the CDR3 is TGTGCCAGCAGTTTAGCTAGCGTACAAGAGACCCAGTACTTC. This chain joins TRBV12-3 or TRBV12-4 and TRBJ2-5; D perhaps matches TRBD2 (5 bases). Trimming left V 0 bases short and J 2 bases short, with 7 bases between. The CDR3 loop spans 14 amino acids.

V is TRBV7-8 and J is TRBJ2-3; D not certain. Trimming removed 7 bases at V and 2 bases at J, with 10 bases between. CDR1 and CDR2 (germline): SGHVS, FQNEAQ. This CDR3 is 13 amino acids long. CDR3 amino acids: CASTGVVTDTQYF. The DNA for the CDR3 is TGTGCCAGCACTGGGGTAGTCACAGATACGCAGTATTTT.

The rearrangement joins TRBV5-1 to TRBJ1-1; 8 nucleotides line up with TRBD1. The CDR3 is 16 amino acids. V lost 0 bases, J lost 5 bases, and 9 bases stayed unmatched. Per the germline V gene, CDR1 is SGHRS and CDR2 is YFSETQ. The CDR3 region is CASSLAAGQGVTEAFF. The CDR3 DNA is TGCGCCAGCAGCTTGGCGGCCGGACAGGGTGTAACTGAAGCTTTCTTT.